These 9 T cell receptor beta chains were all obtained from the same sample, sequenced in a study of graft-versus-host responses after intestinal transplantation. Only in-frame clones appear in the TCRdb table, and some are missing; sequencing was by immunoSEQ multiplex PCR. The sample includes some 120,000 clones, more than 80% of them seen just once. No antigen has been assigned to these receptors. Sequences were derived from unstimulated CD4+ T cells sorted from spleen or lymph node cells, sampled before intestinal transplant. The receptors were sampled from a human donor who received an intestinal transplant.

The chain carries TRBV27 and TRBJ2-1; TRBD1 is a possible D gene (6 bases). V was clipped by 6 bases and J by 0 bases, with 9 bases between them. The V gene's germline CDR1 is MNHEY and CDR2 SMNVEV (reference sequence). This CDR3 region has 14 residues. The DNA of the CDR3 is TGTGCCAGCAGCAGGGGTGGCTCCTACAATGAGCAGTTCTTC. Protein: CASSRGGSYNEQFF.

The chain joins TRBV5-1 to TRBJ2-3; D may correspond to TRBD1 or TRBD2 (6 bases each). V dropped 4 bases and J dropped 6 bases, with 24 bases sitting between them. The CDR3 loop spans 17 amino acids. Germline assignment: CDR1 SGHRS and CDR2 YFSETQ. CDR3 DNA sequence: TGCGCCAGCAGCAACGGAGTACTTTTTGGGGGGCGGGATACGCAGTATTTT. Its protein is CASSNGVLFGGRDTQYF. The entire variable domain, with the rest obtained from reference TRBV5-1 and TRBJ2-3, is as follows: KAGVTQTPRYLIKTRGQQVTLSCSPISGHRSVSWYQQTPGQGLQFLFEYFSETQRNKGNFPGRFSGRQFSNSRSEMNVSTLELGDSALYLCASSNGVLFGGRDTQYFGPGTRLTVL.

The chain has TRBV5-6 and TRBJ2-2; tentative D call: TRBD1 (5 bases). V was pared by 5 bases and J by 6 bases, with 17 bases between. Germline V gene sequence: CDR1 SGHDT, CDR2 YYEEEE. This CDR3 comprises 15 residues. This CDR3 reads CASSTQGFEAGELFF. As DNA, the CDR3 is TGTGCCAGCAGTACCCAGGGTTTTGAGGCCGGGGAGCTGTTTTTT.

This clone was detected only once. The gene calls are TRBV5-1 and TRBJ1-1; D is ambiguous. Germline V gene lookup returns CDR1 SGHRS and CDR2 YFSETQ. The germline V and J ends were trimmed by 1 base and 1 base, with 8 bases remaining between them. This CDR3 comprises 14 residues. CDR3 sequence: CASSLQDKNTEAFF. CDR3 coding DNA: TGCGCCAGCAGCTTGCAGGATAAGAACACTGAAGCTTTCTTT.

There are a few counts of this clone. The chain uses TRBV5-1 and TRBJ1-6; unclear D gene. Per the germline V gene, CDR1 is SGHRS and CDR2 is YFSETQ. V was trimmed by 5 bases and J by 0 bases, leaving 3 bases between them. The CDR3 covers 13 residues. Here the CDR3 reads CASRSSYNSPLHF. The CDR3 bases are TGCGCCAGCAGAAGCTCCTATAATTCACCCCTCCACTTT.

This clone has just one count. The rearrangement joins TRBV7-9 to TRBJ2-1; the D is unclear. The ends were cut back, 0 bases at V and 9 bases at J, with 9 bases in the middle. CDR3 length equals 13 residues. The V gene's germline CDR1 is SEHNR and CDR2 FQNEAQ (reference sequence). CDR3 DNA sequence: TGTGCCAGCAGCTTAGCTGGGATGGGTGAGCAGTTCTTC. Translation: CASSLAGMGEQFF.

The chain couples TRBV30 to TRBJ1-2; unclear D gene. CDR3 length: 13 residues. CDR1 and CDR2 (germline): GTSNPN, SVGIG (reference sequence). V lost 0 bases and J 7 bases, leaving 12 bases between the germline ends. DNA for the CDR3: TGTGCCTGGAGTGTACTTAGGACGGTTGGCTACACCTTC. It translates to CAWSVLRTVGYTF. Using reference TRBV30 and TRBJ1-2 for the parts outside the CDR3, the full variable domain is SQTIHQWPATLVQPVGSPLSLECTVEGTSNPNLYWYRQAAGRGLQLLFYSVGIGQISSEVPQNLSASRPQDRQFILSSKKLLLSDSGFYLCAWSVLRTVGYTFGSGTRLTVV.

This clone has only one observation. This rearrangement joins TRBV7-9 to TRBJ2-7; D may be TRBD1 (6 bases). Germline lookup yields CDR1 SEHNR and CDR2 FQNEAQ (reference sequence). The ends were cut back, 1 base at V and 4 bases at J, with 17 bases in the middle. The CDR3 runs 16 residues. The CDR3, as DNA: TGTGCCAGCAGCTTAGATCTCAGGGGAACATCGTACGAGCAGTACTTC. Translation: CASSLDLRGTSYEQYF.

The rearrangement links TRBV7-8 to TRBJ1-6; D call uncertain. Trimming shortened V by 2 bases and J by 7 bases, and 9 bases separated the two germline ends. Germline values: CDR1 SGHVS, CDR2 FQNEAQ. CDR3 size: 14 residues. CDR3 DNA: TGTGCCAGCAGCTTAACAGCCCCAAATTCACCCCTCCACTTT. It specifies CASSLTAPNSPLHF.